This entry lists 25 T cell receptor beta chains sequenced from one sample in a study of shared clonotypes between healthy human individuals. Sequencing used immunoSEQ multiplex PCR; TCRdb keeps in-frame clones, though not all of them. This table has more than 2 million clones, 85% to 95% appearing once. Naivety among CD8 cells was defined by CD45RO negativity and positive CCR7 selection, thereby excluding terminally differentiated effector memory CD45RA+ cells. Material: naive CD8+ T cells from PBMCs. All receptors derive from a man aged 18 to 29 in good health. Some clones in this sample may be carry-over from other donors' samples.

V gene TRBV19 combines with J gene TRBJ2-5, with D possibly being TRBD1 or TRBD2 (5 bases each). CDR3 length: 16 residues. The germline V gene has CDR1 LNHDA and CDR2 SQIVND (reference sequence). Trimming shortened V by 7 bases and J by 5 bases, and 23 bases separated the two germline ends. DNA of the CDR3: TGTGCCAGTAATTGGTATGGGACCCCGCTAGTCGAGACCCAGTACTTC. The encoded protein is CASNWYGTPLVETQYF.

The chain has TRBV4-3 and TRBJ2-7; 8 bases map to TRBD2. Trimming cost V 4 bases and J 4 bases; bases outside gene matches: 9. The CDR3 is 15 amino acids. Looked up from germline, CDR1 is LGHNA and CDR2 is YSLEER. The CDR3 region is CASSRHSGTHYEQYF. In nucleotides, the CDR3 is TGCGCCAGCAGCCGACATAGCGGGACTCATTACGAGCAGTACTTC.

The chain is built from TRBV6-6 and TRBJ1-5; the D gene is possibly TRBD1 (6 bases). This CDR3 is 15 amino acids long. Germline CDR1 MNHNY, CDR2 SVGAGI (reference sequence). V was shortened by 0 bases and J by 9 bases, with 15 bases between the two germline ends. The CDR3: CASSYSLGGPGPQHF. The CDR3 nucleotides are TGTGCCAGCAGTTACTCACTCGGGGGGCCGGGGCCCCAGCATTTT.

V usage is TRBV28 and J usage is TRBJ2-5; TRBD2 aligns across 7 bases. J lost 5 bases, V lost 3 bases, and 6 bases had no gene match. Germline CDR1 and CDR2: MDHEN and SYDVKM. There are 14 residues in the CDR3. The CDR3 is CASSLVAGEETQYF. The CDR3 coding sequence is TGTGCCAGCAGTTTGGTGGCGGGAGAGGAGACCCAGTACTTC.

This chain uses TRBV10-3 with TRBJ2-7; 9 bases map to TRBD1. CDR1 and CDR2 from the germline V gene are ENHRY and SYGVKD. The CDR3 is 16 residues long. With V trimmed by 2 bases and J by 1 base, 6 bases remained unmatched. CDR3 bases: TGTGCCATCAGTGAGGCCGGGACAGGGAAGTCCTACGAGCAGTACTTC. This encodes CAISEAGTGKSYEQYF.

Turning to this clone: At the DNA level, this CDR3 is encoded by other sequences in the same sample as well. V and J are TRBV27 and TRBJ2-3; D remains unclear. This CDR3 is 13 amino acids long. Trimming stripped 3 bases from V and 1 base from J, with 5 bases between. The germline V gene encodes CDR1 MNHEY and CDR2 SMNVEV (reference sequence). As DNA, the CDR3 is TGTGCCAGCAGTTTGTCCCGCACAGATACGCAGTATTTT. Encoded protein: CASSLSRTDTQYF.

This chain connects TRBV9 to TRBJ2-2; 8 nucleotides match TRBD2. This CDR3 is built from 15 residues. Germline CDR1 and CDR2: SGDLS and YYNGEE. Trimming took 0 bases from V and 6 from J; bases not matched to a gene: 4. In DNA form, the CDR3 reads TGTGCCAGCAGCGTAGGCAGCGGGAGAGCCGGGGAGCTGTTTTTT. Translating it yields CASSVGSGRAGELFF.

This rearrangement joins TRBV2 to TRBJ2-7; 8 bases agree with TRBD2. With V trimmed by 10 bases and J by 2 bases, 4 bases remained unmatched. This CDR3 is 12 amino acids long. CDR1 SNHLY and CDR2 FYNNEI come from the germline V gene. The CDR3 sequence is CANGGVAYEQYF. DNA for the CDR3: TGTGCCAACGGGGGGGTAGCCTACGAGCAGTACTTC.

The genes are TRBV4-3 and TRBJ2-1; the match to TRBD2 covers 7 bases. This CDR3 region has 16 residues. After removal of 0 bases from V and 4 bases from J, the junction contained 6 bases not matched to a gene. Germline V CDR1 and CDR2: LGHNA, YSLEER. The CDR3 sequence: CASSQDSGFGYNEQFF. The CDR3 bases are TGCGCCAGCAGCCAAGATAGCGGGTTCGGGTACAATGAGCAGTTCTTC.

This sequence joins TRBV27 and TRBJ1-1; weak D call: TRBD1 (5 bases). This CDR3 is 14 amino acids long. V lost 6 bases to trimming and J lost 4 bases, with 15 bases between them. The V gene's germline CDR1 is MNHEY and CDR2 SMNVEV (reference sequence). CDR3 coding DNA: TGTGCCAGCAGGTTGCTGGGGGGGGGCACTGAAGCTTTCTTT. It specifies CASRLLGGGTEAFF.

This rearrangement joins TRBV6-7 to TRBJ1-1; 7 nucleotides line up with TRBD1. TRBV6-7 is assigned to the ORF class and has an uncertain function. The J segment lost 5 bases and the V segment lost 2 bases, leaving 5 bases of the junction unmatched. This CDR3 region has 14 residues. This chain's CDR3 is CASSYRPGGTEAFF. In nucleotides, the CDR3 is TGTGCCAGCAGTTACCGGCCAGGGGGGACTGAAGCTTTCTTT.

The chain recombines TRBV10-3 with TRBJ2-7, with 8 bases aligning to TRBD1. Trimming took 0 bases from V and 4 from J; bases not matched to a gene: 2. The length of the CDR3 is 14 residues. Germline-derived CDR1 and CDR2 are ENHRY and SYGVKD. Here the CDR3 reads CAISESQGAYEQYF. The CDR3 nucleotides read TGTGCCATCAGTGAGTCGCAGGGGGCTTACGAGCAGTACTTC.

This clone was observed a single time. The chain uses TRBV6-1 and TRBJ1-2, with TRBD1 matching over 8 bases. The V gene's germline CDR1 is MNHNS and CDR2 SASEGT. The CDR3 length is 12 residues. V lost 10 bases, J lost 4 bases, and 5 bases stayed unmatched. CDR3 nucleotide sequence: TGTGCCACCAGGGGGCTAGGCTATGGCTACACCTTC. Protein: CATRGLGYGYTF.

Regarding this clone: The same CDR3 arises from other DNA sequences in this sample as well. J is TRBJ2-7 and V is TRBV28; D not certain. Germline-derived CDR1 and CDR2 are MDHEN and SYDVKM. V lost 3 bases and J lost 4, with 13 bases in between. This CDR3 has 14 amino acids. The CDR3 is CASSFAGTLYEQYF. CDR3 DNA sequence: TGTGCCAGCAGTTTCGCAGGAACCTTGTACGAGCAGTACTTC.

This chain connects TRBV28 to TRBJ2-5; 7 bases map to TRBD1. CDR1 MDHEN and CDR2 SYDVKM come from the germline V gene. This CDR3 is 13 amino acids long. V shed 7 bases, J shed 6 bases, and the junction held 8 bases outside the gene matches. This chain's CDR3 is CASTPQGQKTQYF. The CDR3 nucleotides are TGTGCCAGCACCCCACAGGGGCAAAAGACCCAGTACTTC.

The chain recombines TRBV30 with TRBJ1-2; D is ambiguous. Looked up from germline, CDR1 is GTSNPN and CDR2 is SVGIG (reference sequence). Trimming removed 3 bases from V and 4 bases from J, with 9 bases in between. The CDR3 runs 12 residues. CDR3 residues: CAWRPGSYGYTF. The CDR3 DNA sequence: TGTGCCTGGAGGCCGGGGAGCTATGGCTACACCTTC.

The rearrangement joins TRBV7-6 to TRBJ2-1; D perhaps matches TRBD1 (5 bases). Germline lookup yields CDR1 SGHVS and CDR2 FNYEAQ. Trimming took off 4 bases at V and 5 bases at J, with 15 bases between the two ends. There are 15 residues in the CDR3. CDR3 region: CASSSRQPTHNEQFF. The CDR3, as DNA: TGTGCCAGCAGCTCCAGACAGCCCACCCACAATGAGCAGTTCTTC.

The chain is built from TRBV15 and TRBJ2-7, with D perhaps assigned TRBD1 or TRBD2 (5 bases each). V lost 0 bases to trimming and J lost 5 bases, with 11 bases between them. This CDR3 comprises 14 residues. In germline, CDR1 is LNHNV, CDR2 YYDKDF (reference sequence). Written as DNA, the CDR3 is TGTGCCACCAGCAGAGAGCCCAGGGACCACGAGCAGTACTTC. Residues: CATSREPRDHEQYF.

The sample holds one count of this clone. The chain combines TRBV28 with TRBJ2-2; D is undetermined. V was shortened by 6 bases and J by 4 bases, with 12 bases between the two germline ends. The CDR3 length is 14 residues. The germline gives CDR1 MDHEN, CDR2 SYDVKM. The DNA for the CDR3 is TGTGCCAGCAGCATCGGACGGGCCACCGGGGAGCTGTTTTTT. Encoded protein: CASSIGRATGELFF.

The chain carries TRBV15 and TRBJ2-4; no reliable D call. Trimming took off 5 bases at V and 3 bases at J, with 8 bases between the two ends. CDR1 is LNHNV and CDR2 is YYDKDF in the germline V gene (reference sequence). This CDR3 contains 13 residues. The DNA for the CDR3 is TGTGCCACCAGCGTGACAAGCAAAAACATTCAGTACTTC. This gives the protein CATSVTSKNIQYF.

The rearrangement uses TRBV7-8 and TRBJ2-1; TRBD1 is a possible D gene (5 bases). The CDR3 contains 13 residues. Between the trimmed V and J ends, which lost 5 bases and 9 bases, there was a span of 14 bases. Germline assignment: CDR1 SGHVS and CDR2 FQNEAQ. CDR3 DNA sequence: TGTGCCAGCAGCGCCGAGCTAAGGGGTGAGCAGTTCTTC. This codes for CASSAELRGEQFF. Together with reference TRBV7-8 and TRBJ2-1, the CDR3 gives the full variable domain: GAGVSQSPRYKVAKRGQDVALRCDPISGHVSLFWYQQALGQGPEFLTYFQNEAQLDKSGLPSDRFFAERPEGSVSTLKIQRTQQEDSAVYLCASSAELRGEQFFGPGTRLTVL.

This clone was seen only once. The chain joins TRBV6-4 to TRBJ2-1, with a possible D match to TRBD2 (5 bases). The CDR3 runs 14 residues. Germline values: CDR1 MRHNA, CDR2 SNTAGT. V lost 8 bases and J lost 6, with 17 bases in between. CDR3 loop: CASGLSSRGNEQFF. The CDR3 nucleotides are TGTGCCAGCGGACTGTCTAGTCGGGGCAATGAGCAGTTCTTC.

The chain joins TRBV27 to TRBJ2-5; 7 bases fit TRBD1. Trimming removed 8 bases from V and 4 bases from J; junction bases left unmatched: 10. The CDR3 has 14 amino acids. Germline V gene sequence: CDR1 MNHEY, CDR2 SMNVEV (reference sequence). Here the CDR3 DNA reads TGTGCCAGCGGCTCCACGACAGGGCCAGAGACCCAGTACTTC. Its protein is CASGSTTGPETQYF.

This clone was counted only a few times. The chain links TRBV7-9 to TRBJ1-2, with no clear D. This CDR3 has 13 amino acids. V lost 5 bases, J lost 6 bases, and 13 bases lay in between. Germline lookup yields CDR1 SEHNR and CDR2 FQNEAQ (reference sequence). CDR3 in amino acids: CASSPRTWDGYTF. The CDR3 DNA sequence: TGTGCCAGCAGCCCCAGGACCTGGGATGGCTACACCTTC. The full variable domain, in which reference TRBV7-9 and TRBJ1-2 provide the parts outside the CDR3, is DTGVSQNPRHKITKRGQNVTFRCDPISEHNRLYWYRQTLGQGPEFLTYFQNEAQLEKSRLLSDRFSAERPKGSFSTLEIQRTEQGDSAMYLCASSPRTWDGYTFGSGTRLTVV.

A remark on this clone: Other DNA sequences from this sample encode an identical CDR3 as well. The chain joins TRBV4-1 to TRBJ1-2; D gene uncertain. This CDR3 is 15 amino acids long. V lost 0 bases, J lost 2 bases, and 10 bases lay in between. Germline-derived CDR1 and CDR2 are MGHRA and YSYEKL. CDR3 region: CASSQDPGLNYGYTF. CDR3 bases: TGCGCCAGCAGCCAAGACCCAGGACTGAACTATGGCTACACCTTC.